The present entry profiles one TCR beta chain with its context. Its antigen is unidentified. A deep-level run was used for the assay. Using immunoSEQ multiplex PCR, the repertoire was profiled, and TCRdb retains in-frame clones only, with some absent. Of more than 1,200,000 clones listed, approximately 98.5% are singletons. These data are taken from a study of shared clonotypes between healthy human individuals. The V gene lost 4 bases and the J gene lost 0 bases, with 19 bases spanning the gap. The CDR3 contains 17 residues. Per the germline V gene, CDR1 is PRHDT and CDR2 is FYEKMQ (reference sequence). Findings of the study overall: Clonotypes shared by all four donors outscored non-shared clonotypes in generation probability.

The chain links TRBV13 to TRBJ2-7; a possible D gene is TRBD2 (5 bases). The sequence came from a man aged 25-40 years in good health. Sequenced material: naive CD4+ T cells sorted from blood. Sample subset: CD45RA+ positively selected. CDR3 sequence: CASSSGPQAGSSYEQYF. Here the CDR3 DNA reads TGTGCCAGCAGCTCCGGACCTCAGGCTGGGAGCTCCTACGAGCAGTACTTC.